Presented here are 10 T cell receptor beta chains from one specimen sequenced in a study of early T cells in non-severe SARS-CoV-2 infection. TCRdb independently ran MiXCR on the 5' RACE reads; one entry per CDR3 protein. The sample shows fewer than 25,000 distinct CDR3 sequences, over 4% of them seen only once. The sequenced sample was whole blood. Receptor source: an adult who was a healthcare worker with PCR-confirmed SARS-CoV-2 infection or an uninfected control (not recorded which).

Many counts were recorded for this clonotype. This sequence joins TRBV5-1 and TRBJ2-3; the match to TRBD1 covers 11 bases. From germline, CDR1 is SGHRS and CDR2 YFSETQ. V gave up 0 bases and J gave up 6 bases; unmatched junction bases: 9. The CDR3 loop spans 17 amino acids. The CDR3 protein is CASSLVGTGGLSDTQYF. CDR3 nucleotide sequence: TGCGCCAGCAGCTTGGTAGGGACAGGGGGTCTATCGGATACGCAGTATTTT.

This clonotype has ten or more counts. The rearrangement uses TRBV7-6 and TRBJ2-3, with TRBD2 as a possible D gene (5 bases). Trimming removed 0 bases from V and 5 bases from J, with 9 bases in between. Germline CDR1 is SGHVS and CDR2 is FNYEAQ. The CDR3 consists of 14 residues. The CDR3 loop is CASSLARDGDTQYF. As DNA, the CDR3 is TGTGCCAGCAGCTTAGCGAGGGATGGAGATACGCAGTATTTT.

This clonotype was counted only a few times. The chain combines TRBV19 with TRBJ1-5; D perhaps matches TRBD1 (6 bases). Germline V gene lookup returns CDR1 LNHDA and CDR2 SQIVND (reference sequence). Trimming shortened V by 1 base and J by 1 base, and 8 bases separated the two germline ends. This CDR3 spans 15 amino acids. This CDR3 reads CASSIGQGSNQPQHF. DNA for the CDR3: TGTGCCAGTAGTATAGGGCAGGGGAGCAATCAGCCCCAGCATTTT. Filled out from reference TRBV19 and TRBJ1-5, the complete variable domain reads DGGITQSPKYLFRKEGQNVTLSCEQNLNHDAMYWYRQDPGQGLRLIYYSQIVNDFQKGDIAEGYSVSREKKESFPLTVTSAQKNPTAFYLCASSIGQGSNQPQHFGDGTRLSIL.

The rearrangement joins TRBV2 to TRBJ2-1; weak D call: TRBD2 (7 bases). The CDR3 totals 15 residues. Germline CDR1 SNHLY, CDR2 FYNNEI. Trimming removed 4 bases from V and 8 bases from J, with 18 bases in between. This CDR3 reads CASSANARGGHEQFF. The CDR3, as DNA: TGTGCCAGCAGTGCGAACGCGAGGGGGGGTCATGAGCAGTTCTTC.

This clonotype was seen at least ten times. The chain uses TRBV28 and TRBJ1-2; D call uncertain. CDR3 length: 11 residues. Germline V gene sequence: CDR1 MDHEN, CDR2 SYDVKM. The ends were cut back, 4 bases at V and 8 bases at J, with 8 bases in the middle. CDR3 residues: CASSSPGGYTF. CDR3 in DNA: TGTGCCAGCAGTTCTCCCGGGGGCTACACCTTC.

V and J are TRBV5-1 and TRBJ2-3; possible D gene TRBD2, 5 bases. V gave up 4 bases and J gave up 1 base, with 13 bases separating them. The CDR3 contains 15 residues. Germline assignment: CDR1 SGHRS and CDR2 YFSETQ. DNA of the CDR3: TGCGCCAGCAGCCCGAGAGGGCTGCGCACAGATACGCAGTATTTT. Its protein product is CASSPRGLRTDTQYF. Complete variable domain (other parts from reference TRBV5-1 and TRBJ2-3): KAGVTQTPRYLIKTRGQQVTLSCSPISGHRSVSWYQQTPGQGLQFLFEYFSETQRNKGNFPGRFSGRQFSNSRSEMNVSTLELGDSALYLCASSPRGLRTDTQYFGPGTRLTVL.

Only a few counts were recorded for this clonotype. The CDR3 coding sequence is TGTGCCAGCAGCCAAGAGACAAAAACAGGAGACCAGTACTTC. It translates to CASSQETKTGDQYF. V usage is TRBV3-1 and J usage is TRBJ2-7, with D possibly matching TRBD1 (5 bases). The CDR3 extends over 14 amino acids. V was clipped by 0 bases and J by 10 bases, with 16 bases between them. Germline assignment: CDR1 LGHDT and CDR2 YNNKEL (reference sequence).

The sample holds many counts of this clonotype. The chain couples TRBV13 to TRBJ2-7; weak D call: TRBD1 (6 bases). The CDR3 has 13 amino acids. The V gene's germline CDR1 is PRHDT and CDR2 FYEKMQ (reference sequence). V lost 6 bases, J lost 1 base, and 10 bases lay in between. CDR3 region: CASRTGTSYEQYF. In nucleotides, the CDR3 is TGTGCCAGCAGAACAGGGACATCCTACGAGCAGTACTTC. Together with reference TRBV13 and TRBJ2-7, the CDR3 gives the full variable domain: AAGVIQSPRHLIKEKRETATLKCYPIPRHDTVYWYQQGPGQDPQFLISFYEKMQSDKGSIPDRFSAQQFSDYHSELNMSSLELGDSALYFCASRTGTSYEQYFGPGTRLTVT.

This clonotype has a count of ten or more. The CDR3: CASSSPGRNYGYTF. The CDR3 bases are TGTGCCAGCAGCTCTCCGGGGCGAAACTATGGCTACACCTTC. The chain carries TRBV5-5 and TRBJ1-2; D might be TRBD1 (5 bases). Germline V gives CDR1 SGHKS, CDR2 YYEKEE (reference sequence). The CDR3 contains 14 residues. With 3 bases removed from V and 2 bases from J, the gap between germline ends came to 11 bases.

There are many counts of this clonotype. The CDR3: CASSATSGGGGELFF. The DNA of the CDR3 is TGTGCCAGCAGCGCAACTAGCGGGGGTGGCGGGGAGCTGTTTTTT. The chain recombines TRBV11-3 with TRBJ2-2, with 11 bases fitting TRBD2. In germline, CDR1 is SGHNT, CDR2 YENEEA. The CDR3 spans 15 residues. Trimming took 5 bases from V and 7 from J; bases not matched to a gene: 6.